The rows below give T cell receptor beta chains drawn from one sample of a study of tumor T cells in aggressive B-cell lymphoma. Clones were sequenced by immunoSEQ multiplex PCR, and TCRdb holds only the in-frame ones, with some missing. The repertoire holds some 4,000 clones, with roughly nine tenths as singletons. The sample taken for sequencing was tumor tissue. These receptors were taken from an adult with diffuse large B cell lymphoma. Each CDR3 is given with its conserved first and last residue. D genes are given only for firm matches. Part of the rows lack a size; the others show once, few, many or a class for expanded clones.

size	D	V	J	CDR3	DNA
.	.	TRBV12-5	TRBJ1-1	CASLAVFPNTEAFF	TGTGCTAGTCTCGCGGTCTTCCCGAACACTGAAGCTTTCTTT
.	.	TRBV11-2	TRBJ1-2	CASSLAGSYGYTF	TGTGCCAGCAGCTTAGCAGGGTCCTATGGCTACACCTTC
.	TRBD2	TRBV11-2	TRBJ2-3	CASSQFRDYLTDKQYF	TGTGCCAGCAGTCAATTCCGGGACTATCTCACAGATAAGCAGTATTTT
few	TRBD1	TRBV28	TRBJ2-1	CATSRDRGPNEQFF	TGTGCCACCAGTAGGGACAGGGGGCCCAATGAGCAGTTCTTC
.	.	TRBV28	TRBJ2-7	CASSFLALKPHEQYF	TGTGCCAGCAGTTTCCTAGCTCTTAAACCCCACGAGCAGTACTTC
.	.	TRBV2	TRBJ2-7	CADRDKGYEQYF	TGTGCAGATAGGGACAAGGGCTACGAGCAGTACTTC
.	TRBD2	TRBV4-2	TRBJ2-7	CASSQDWLAGNEQYF	TGTGCCAGCAGCCAAGATTGGCTAGCGGGAAACGAGCAGTACTTC
.	.	TRBV2	TRBJ2-3	CASSEYTDTQYF	TGTGCCAGCAGTGAATACACAGATACGCAGTATTTT
.	.	TRBV7-9	TRBJ1-2	CASSLAAGTGGYTF	TGTGCCAGCAGCTTAGCGGCAGGCACCGGTGGCTACACCTTC
.	.	TRBV4-1	TRBJ2-7	CASSANNGFYEQYF	TGCGCCAGCAGCGCCAATAACGGGTTCTACGAGCAGTACTTC
.	TRBD1	TRBV2	TRBJ2-7	CASRDRGYEQYF	TGTGCCAGCAGGGACAGGGGCTACGAGCAGTACTTC
.	.	TRBV19	TRBJ2-7	CASSPGTEVEQYF	TGTGCCAGTAGTCCCGGGACTGAGGTCGAGCAGTACTTC
.	TRBD2	TRBV2	TRBJ2-2	CARAGEDTGELFF	TGTGCCAGGGCGGGGGAGGACACCGGGGAGCTGTTTTTT
.	TRBD1	TRBV19	TRBJ2-5	CASSVTGVETQYF	TGTGCCAGTAGTGTTACAGGGGTAGAGACCCAGTACTTC
.	.	TRBV5-5	TRBJ1-4	CASSRFLDRPNEKLFF	TGTGCCAGCAGCCGCTTTCTCGACAGACCTAATGAAAAACTGTTTTTT
.	.	TRBV7-3	TRBJ1-4	CASSLVLATTNEKLFF	TGTGCCAGCAGCCTAGTACTAGCAACAACTAATGAAAAACTGTTTTTT
.	.	TRBV27	TRBJ1-2	CAVGRGYGDGYTF	TGTGCCGTAGGCAGGGGTTATGGTGATGGCTACACCTTC
.	TRBD2	TRBV6-5	TRBJ2-1	CASSRGLASNEQFF	TGTGCCAGCAGCCGCGGACTAGCAAGCAATGAGCAGTTCTTC
.	.	TRBV4-1	TRBJ2-7	CASSQEATGNHEQYF	TGCGCCAGCAGCCAAGAAGCTACGGGGAACCACGAGCAGTACTTC
few	.	TRBV25-1	TRBJ2-2	CASSEWGDSTGELFF	TGTGCCAGCAGTGAATGGGGGGATTCCACCGGGGAGCTGTTTTTT
.	TRBD1	TRBV5-4	TRBJ2-2	CASSSRDRFGELFF	TGTGCCAGCAGCTCCCGGGACAGGTTCGGGGAGCTGTTTTTT
.	.	TRBV19	TRBJ2-3	CASRLVWGPTDTQYF	TGTGCCAGTAGGCTCGTTTGGGGCCCAACAGATACGCAGTATTTT
.	.	TRBV29-1	TRBJ1-1	CSVRQPNTEAFF	TGCAGCGTTCGACAGCCTAACACTGAAGCTTTCTTT
.	.	TRBV5-4	TRBJ2-7	CASSARGHSYEQYF	TGTGCCAGCAGCGCACGAGGCCATTCCTACGAGCAGTACTTC
.	.	TRBV7-8	TRBJ2-7	CASSPLTVYEQYF	TGTGCCAGCAGCCCACTGACAGTATACGAGCAGTACTTC
.	TRBD2	TRBV7-8	TRBJ2-1	CASRARAGGPYEQFF	TGTGCCAGCAGGGCGAGAGCGGGAGGGCCTTATGAGCAGTTCTTC
.	TRBD2	TRBV11-2	TRBJ2-7	CASSFGGTSGSEQYF	TGTGCCAGCAGCTTCGGCGGGACTAGCGGGAGCGAGCAGTACTTC
.	TRBD1	TRBV4-1	TRBJ2-2	CVSSQDRGRTGELFF	TGCGTCAGCAGCCAGGACAGGGGTCGCACCGGGGAGCTGTTTTTT
once	TRBD1	TRBV7-2	TRBJ1-1	CASSLTGQGLHEAFF	TGTGCCAGCAGCTTGACCGGACAGGGACTTCATGAAGCTTTCTTT